This T cell receptor beta chain was identified during a study of cytomegalovirus exposure and HLA in healthy donors. Clones were sequenced by immunoSEQ multiplex PCR, and TCRdb holds only the in-frame ones, with some missing. This sample carries about 200,000 clones, roughly 88% of them seen once, and the ten largest clones take roughly an eighth. The CDR3 has 16 residues. This clonotype was sampled from a woman aged 30 to 39 in good health and CMV-seropositive. This chain connects TRBV21-1 to TRBJ2-1; TRBD2 is the table's D call and was not checked against the DNA. TRBV21-1 is reported as a pseudogene. Sequencing used PBMCs. The CDR3 region is CASSKETSSGVNEQFF. DNA of the CDR3: TGTGCCAGCAGCAAAGAAACTTCAAGCGGAGTCAATGAGCAGTTCTTC.